This T cell receptor (beta chain) was identified during a study of identical twins. CDR1 MDHEN and CDR2 SYDVKM come from the germline V gene. The CDR3 is 14 residues long. V shed 3 bases and J shed 4 bases, with 10 bases lying between them. This clonotype has only a few counts. TCRdb recomputed calls from the 5' RACE reads with MiXCR, one row per CDR3 protein. This table has under 500,000 distinct CDR3 sequences, about 13% appearing once. These data were likewise used in another study, on yellow fever vaccine responses in identical twins.

Material for sequencing was CD4+ T cells sorted from blood. The origin of this receptor is a woman aged 18-29 years in good health. The rearrangement uses TRBV28 and TRBJ2-1, with TRBD2 as a possible D gene (5 bases). Here the CDR3 reads CASSFAGPYNEQFF. DNA of the CDR3: TGTGCCAGCAGTTTCGCGGGCCCATACAATGAGCAGTTCTTC.